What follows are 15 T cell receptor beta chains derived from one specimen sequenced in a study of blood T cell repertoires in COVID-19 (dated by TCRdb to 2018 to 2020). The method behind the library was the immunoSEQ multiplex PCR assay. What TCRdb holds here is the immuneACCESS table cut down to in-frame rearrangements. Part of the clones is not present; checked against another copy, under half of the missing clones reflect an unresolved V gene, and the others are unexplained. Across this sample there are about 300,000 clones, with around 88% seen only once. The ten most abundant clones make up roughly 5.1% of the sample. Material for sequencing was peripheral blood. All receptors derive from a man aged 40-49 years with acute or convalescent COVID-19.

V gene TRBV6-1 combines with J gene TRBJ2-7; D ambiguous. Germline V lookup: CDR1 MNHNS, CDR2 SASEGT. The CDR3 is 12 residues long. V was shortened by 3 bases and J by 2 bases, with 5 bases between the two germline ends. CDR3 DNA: TGTGCCAGCAGTGACGGTCCCTACGAGCAGTACTTC. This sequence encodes CASSDGPYEQYF.

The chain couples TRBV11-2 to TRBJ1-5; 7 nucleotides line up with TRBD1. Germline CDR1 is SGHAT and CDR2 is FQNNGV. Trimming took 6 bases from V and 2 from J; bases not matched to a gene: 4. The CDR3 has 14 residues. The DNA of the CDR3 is TGTGCCAGCAGTACCGACAGGGGCAATCAGCCCCAGCATTTT. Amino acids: CASSTDRGNQPQHF.

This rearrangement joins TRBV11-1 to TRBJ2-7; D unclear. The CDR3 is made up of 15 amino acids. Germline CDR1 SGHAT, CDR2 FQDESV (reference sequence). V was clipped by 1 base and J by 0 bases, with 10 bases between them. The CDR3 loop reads CASSLGGTYSYEQYF. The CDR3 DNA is TGTGCCAGCAGCTTAGGCGGTACGTACTCCTACGAGCAGTACTTC.

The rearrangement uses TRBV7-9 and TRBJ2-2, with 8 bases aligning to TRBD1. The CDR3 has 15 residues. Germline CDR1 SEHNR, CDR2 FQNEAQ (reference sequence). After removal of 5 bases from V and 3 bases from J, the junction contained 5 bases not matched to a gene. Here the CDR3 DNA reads TGTGCCAGCAGCCCTGGACAGGGAGACACCGGGGAGCTGTTTTTT. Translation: CASSPGQGDTGELFF.

The CDR3 sequence is CASSLVGGNTIYF. CDR3 in DNA: TGTGCCAGCAGTTTAGTCGGTGGAAACACCATATATTTT. This rearrangement joins TRBV12-3 or TRBV12-4 to TRBJ1-3, with D unclear. The length of the CDR3 is 13 residues. Trimming shortened V by 1 base and J by 3 bases, and 4 bases separated the two germline ends.

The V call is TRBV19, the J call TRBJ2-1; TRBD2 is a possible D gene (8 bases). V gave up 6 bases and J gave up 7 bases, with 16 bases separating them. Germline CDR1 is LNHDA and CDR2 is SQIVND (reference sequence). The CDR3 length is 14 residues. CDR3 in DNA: TGTGCCAGTAGGGAGAGCGGGGGACAGAATGAGCAGTTCTTC. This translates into CASRESGGQNEQFF.

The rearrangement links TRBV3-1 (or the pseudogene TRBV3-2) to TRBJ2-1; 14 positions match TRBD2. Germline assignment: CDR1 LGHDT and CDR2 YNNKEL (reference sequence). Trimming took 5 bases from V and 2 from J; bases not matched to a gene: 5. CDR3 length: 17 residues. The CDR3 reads CASSGPGLAGAYNEQFF. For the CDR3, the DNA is TGTGCCAGCAGCGGCCCGGGACTAGCGGGGGCCTACAATGAGCAGTTCTTC.

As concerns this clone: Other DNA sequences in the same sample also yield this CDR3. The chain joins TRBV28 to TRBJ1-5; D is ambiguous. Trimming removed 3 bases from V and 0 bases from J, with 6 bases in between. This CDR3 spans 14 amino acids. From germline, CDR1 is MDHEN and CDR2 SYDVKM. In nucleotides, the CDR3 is TGTGCCAGCAGTTTGTCGGGTAGCAATCAGCCCCAGCATTTT. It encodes CASSLSGSNQPQHF.

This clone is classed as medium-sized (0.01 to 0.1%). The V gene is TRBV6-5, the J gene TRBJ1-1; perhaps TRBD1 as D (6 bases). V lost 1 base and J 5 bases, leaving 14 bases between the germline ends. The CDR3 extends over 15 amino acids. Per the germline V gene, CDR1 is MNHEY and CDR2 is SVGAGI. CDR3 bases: TGTGCCAGCAGTTACTTCCCGGGGAGGGGGACTGAAGCTTTCTTT. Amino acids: CASSYFPGRGTEAFF.

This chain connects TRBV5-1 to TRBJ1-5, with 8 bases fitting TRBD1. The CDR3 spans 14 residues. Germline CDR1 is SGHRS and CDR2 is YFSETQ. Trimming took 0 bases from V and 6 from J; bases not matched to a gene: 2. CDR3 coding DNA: TGCGCCAGCAGCTTGGGGACAGGGTCTCAGCCCCAGCATTTT. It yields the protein CASSLGTGSQPQHF.

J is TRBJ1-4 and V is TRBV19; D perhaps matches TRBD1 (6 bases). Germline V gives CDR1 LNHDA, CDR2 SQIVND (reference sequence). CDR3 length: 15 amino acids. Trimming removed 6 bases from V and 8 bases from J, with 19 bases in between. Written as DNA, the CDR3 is TGTGCCAGTAGCTACCGGTCCAGGGGCCGAGAAAAACTGTTTTTT. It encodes CASSYRSRGREKLFF.

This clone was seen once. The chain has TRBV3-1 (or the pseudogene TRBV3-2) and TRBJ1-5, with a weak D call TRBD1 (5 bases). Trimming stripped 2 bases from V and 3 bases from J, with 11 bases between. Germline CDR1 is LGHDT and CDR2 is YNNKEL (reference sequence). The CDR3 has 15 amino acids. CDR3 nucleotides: TGTGCCAGCAGCCAACACGACAGCTACAATCAGCCCCAGCATTTT. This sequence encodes CASSQHDSYNQPQHF.

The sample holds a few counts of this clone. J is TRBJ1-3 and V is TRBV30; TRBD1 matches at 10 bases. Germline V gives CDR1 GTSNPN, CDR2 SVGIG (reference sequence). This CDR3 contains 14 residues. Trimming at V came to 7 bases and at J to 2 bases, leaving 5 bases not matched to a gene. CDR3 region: CAYGTGAAGNTIYF. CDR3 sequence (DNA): TGTGCCTACGGGACAGGGGCGGCTGGAAACACCATATATTTT.

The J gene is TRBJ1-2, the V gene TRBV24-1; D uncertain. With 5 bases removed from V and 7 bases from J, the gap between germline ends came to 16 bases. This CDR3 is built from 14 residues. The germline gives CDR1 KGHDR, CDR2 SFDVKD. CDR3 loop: CATSARAGSSGYTF. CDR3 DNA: TGTGCCACCAGTGCCCGAGCGGGGTCGAGTGGCTACACCTTC.

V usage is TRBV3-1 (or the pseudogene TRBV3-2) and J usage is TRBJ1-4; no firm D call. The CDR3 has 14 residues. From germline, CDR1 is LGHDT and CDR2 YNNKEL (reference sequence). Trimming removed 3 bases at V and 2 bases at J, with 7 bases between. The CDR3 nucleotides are TGTGCCAGCAGCCACTACGGTACTAATGAAAAACTGTTTTTT. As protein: CASSHYGTNEKLFF.